The entry below gives a single TCR beta chain sequence along with its context. CD45RO-negative cells were positively selected for CCR7, leaving out terminally differentiated effector memory CD45RA+ cells. The data are from a study of shared clonotypes between healthy human individuals. Profiled with immunoSEQ multiplex PCR; TCRdb holds only in-frame clones, not every one. Here the sample spans some 630,000 clones, 96% being singletons. Per the germline V gene, CDR1 is LNHDA and CDR2 is SQIVND (reference sequence). The CDR3 contains 18 residues. The ends were cut back, 3 bases at V and 1 base at J, with 21 bases in the middle.

The receptor was isolated from a woman aged 25 to 39 in good health. V is TRBV19 and J is TRBJ1-1; no clear D gene. What was sequenced was naive CD8+ T cells sorted from blood. The CDR3 spells CASSMEPLSEEENTEAFF. Here the CDR3 DNA reads TGTGCCAGTAGTATGGAACCCCTATCGGAGGAGGAGAACACTGAAGCTTTCTTT.